These T cell receptor beta chains were read from a single sample in a study of shared clonotypes between healthy human individuals. TCRdb keeps only in-frame clones here, not all; method: immunoSEQ multiplex PCR. The sample lists millions of clones; approximately 95% were seen once. What was sequenced was naive CD8+ T cells sorted from blood. The receptors derive from a man aged 18 to 29 in good health. Each CDR3 is given with its conserved first and last residue.

j_gene	len	v_gene	CDR3aa
TRBJ2-7	17	TRBV2	CASSEPIGQGLTYEQYF
TRBJ2-5	16	TRBV4-1	CASSQLRVGGFETQYF
TRBJ2-1	17	TRBV7-8	CASSPPTPGGPGNEQFF
TRBJ2-5	14	TRBV6-5	CASSYSGVPETQYF
TRBJ2-7	14	TRBV6-5	CASRIAGESYEQYF
TRBJ2-2	13	TRBV5-5	CASSFLSSGELFF
TRBJ1-5	14	TRBV27	CASGGQLSNQPQHF
TRBJ2-7	14	TRBV6-5	CASSYRGESYEQYF
TRBJ2-7	15	TRBV27	CASSPTSGGRGEQYF
TRBJ1-4	19	TRBV27	CASSSMSPLGAATNEKLFF
TRBJ1-1	15	TRBV4-1	CASSPKFSGPTEAFF
TRBJ1-1	14	TRBV4-1	CASSQVEFGRWAFF
TRBJ2-4	14	TRBV6-1	CASWGVGAKNIQYF
TRBJ2-1	12	TRBV5-4	CASSLGSYEQFF
TRBJ2-1	18	TRBV7-9	CASSLADPGLAGYNEQFF
TRBJ2-7	14	TRBV18	CASSPEGGTYEQYF
TRBJ2-1	17	TRBV27	CASSSQATSGPYNEQFF
TRBJ2-7	12	TRBV2	CASSGGLHEQYF
TRBJ2-5	15	TRBV7-9	CASSLAFGDQETQYF
TRBJ1-5	16	TRBV7-9	CASSLVTGGRNQPQHF
TRBJ1-1	16	TRBV30	CAWSPSLRGLNTEAFF
TRBJ2-7	13	TRBV2	CARMDRVSYEQYF